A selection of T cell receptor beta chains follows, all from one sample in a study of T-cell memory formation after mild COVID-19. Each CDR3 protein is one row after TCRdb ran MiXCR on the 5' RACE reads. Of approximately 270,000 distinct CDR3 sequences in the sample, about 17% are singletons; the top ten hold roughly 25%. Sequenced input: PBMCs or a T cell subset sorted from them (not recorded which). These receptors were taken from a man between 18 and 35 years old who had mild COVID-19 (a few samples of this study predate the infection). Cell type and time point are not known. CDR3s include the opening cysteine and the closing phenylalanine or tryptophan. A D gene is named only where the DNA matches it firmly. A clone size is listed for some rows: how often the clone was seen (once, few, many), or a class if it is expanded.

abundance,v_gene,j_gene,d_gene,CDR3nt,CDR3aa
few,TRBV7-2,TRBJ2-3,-,TGTGCCAGCAGCTTTCCGGCCCAATCCCCAGATACGCAGTATTTT,CASSFPAQSPDTQYF
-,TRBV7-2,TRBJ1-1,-,TGTGCCAGCAGCTTAGATGGGGGCGTCCCTGAAGCTTTCTTT,CASSLDGGVPEAFF
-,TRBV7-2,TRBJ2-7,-,TGTGCCAGCAGCTTAGATAGGGCTCATTCCTACGAGCAGTACTTC,CASSLDRAHSYEQYF
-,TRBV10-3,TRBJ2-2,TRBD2,TGTGCCATCAACGGGACTACGAACACCGGGGAGCTGTTTTTT,CAINGTTNTGELFF
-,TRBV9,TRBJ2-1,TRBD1,TGTGCCAGCAGCGCACAGGGGTCCTACAATGAGCAGTTCTTC,CASSAQGSYNEQFF
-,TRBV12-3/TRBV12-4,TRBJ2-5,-,TGTGCCAGCAGCCATCTGCGAGAGACCCAGTACTTC,CASSHLRETQYF
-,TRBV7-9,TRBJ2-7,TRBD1,TGTGCCAGCAGCTTAGACAACCGGGACAGATTCTCCTGCGAGCAGTACTTC,CASSLDNRDRFSCEQYF
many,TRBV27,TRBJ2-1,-,TGTGCCAGCAGTTTATTGGAAAGCTCCTACAATGAGCAGTTCTTC,CASSLLESSYNEQFF
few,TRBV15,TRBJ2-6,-,TGTGCCACCAGCAGGAGGGGAGACTCTGGGGCCAACGTCCTGACTTTC,CATSRRGDSGANVLTF
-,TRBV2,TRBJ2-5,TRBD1,TGTGCCAGCAGCACACTGACAGGGGCCGGGGAGACCCAGTACTTC,CASSTLTGAGETQYF
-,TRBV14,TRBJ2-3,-,TGTGCCAGCAGCCATGCCTCAGCTAGCACAGATACGCAGTATTTT,CASSHASASTDTQYF
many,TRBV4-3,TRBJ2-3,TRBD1,TGCGCCAGCAGCCGCGACAGGGGGCGCACAGATACGCAGTATTTT,CASSRDRGRTDTQYF
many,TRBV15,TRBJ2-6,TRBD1,TGTGCCACCAGCAGCCGGACAGGGTCTCTCTCTGGGGCCAACGTCCTGACTTTC,CATSSRTGSLSGANVLTF
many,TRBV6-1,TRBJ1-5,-,TGTGCCAGCAGTGGCGGCCGCTCGCTTGGGCGGCCCCAGCATTTT,CASSGGRSLGRPQHF
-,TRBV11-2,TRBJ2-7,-,TGTGCCAGCAGCCCCCAAGGCGGGGGCCCCTCCGAGCAGTACTTC,CASSPQGGGPSEQYF
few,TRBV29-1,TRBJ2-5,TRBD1,TGCAGCGTTGACGGGACAGGGTCAGAGACCCAGTACTTC,CSVDGTGSETQYF
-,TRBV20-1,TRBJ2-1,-,TGCAGTGCTAGGAGGGGGAATGAGCAGTTCTTC,CSARRGNEQFF
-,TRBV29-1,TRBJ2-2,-,TGCAGCGTTTCGGGGGTCACCGGGGAGCTGTTTTTT,CSVSGVTGELFF
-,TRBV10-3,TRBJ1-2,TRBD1,TGTGCCATCAGGGGACAGGGTGCGGGCTACACCTTC,CAIRGQGAGYTF
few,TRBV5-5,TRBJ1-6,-,TGTGCCAGCAGCTTGGAGACGAGCTCCTATAATTCACCCCTCCACTTT,CASSLETSSYNSPLHF